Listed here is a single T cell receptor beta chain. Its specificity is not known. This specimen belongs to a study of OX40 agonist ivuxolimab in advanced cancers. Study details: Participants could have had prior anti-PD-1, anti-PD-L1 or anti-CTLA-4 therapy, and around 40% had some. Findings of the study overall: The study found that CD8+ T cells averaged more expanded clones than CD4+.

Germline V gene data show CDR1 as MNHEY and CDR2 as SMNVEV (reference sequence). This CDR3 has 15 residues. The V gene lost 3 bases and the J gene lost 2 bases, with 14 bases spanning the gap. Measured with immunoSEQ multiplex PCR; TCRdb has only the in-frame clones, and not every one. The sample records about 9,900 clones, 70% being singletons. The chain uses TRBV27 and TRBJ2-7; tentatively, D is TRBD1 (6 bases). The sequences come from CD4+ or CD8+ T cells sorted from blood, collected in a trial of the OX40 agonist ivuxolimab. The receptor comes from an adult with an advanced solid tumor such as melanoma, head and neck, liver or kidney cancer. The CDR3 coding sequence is TGTGCCAGCAGTTTGAGGGGGATGGACCCCTACGAGCAGTACTTC. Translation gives CASSLRGMDPYEQYF.